The rows below give T cell receptor beta chains drawn from one sample of a study of T-cell reconstitution after alpha-beta-depleted transplantation in children. TCRdb independently ran MiXCR on the PCR reads; one entry per CDR3 protein. The sample holds roughly 200,000 distinct CDR3 sequences, 9.5% to 13% seen once. The sample in question was PBMCs, obtained before TCRalphabeta/CD19-depleted stem cell transplant. These receptors came from a child less than two years old with acute myeloid leukemia, due to receive a stem cell transplant. Each CDR3 is given with its conserved first and last residue. D genes are given only for firm matches. Size values are once, few and many counts, or a class for expanded clones, and some rows have none.

clone_size j_call d_call v_call cdr3_nt cdr3_aa
- TRBJ1-5 TRBD1 TRBV20-1 TGCAGTGCCACATCTACAGGGGATCAGCCCCAGCATTTT CSATSTGDQPQHF
many TRBJ2-1 TRBD2 TRBV3-1 TGTGCCAGCAGCCAAGATTGGGGGGACTACACCTACAATGAGCAGTTCTTC CASSQDWGDYTYNEQFF
many TRBJ2-2 - TRBV20-1 TGCAGTGCTAGAAGTAGCGCCGACACCGGGGAGCTGTTTTTT CSARSSADTGELFF
many TRBJ1-1 - TRBV7-9 TGTGCCAGCAGCTTAGACGGACAGAAAATGAACACTGAAGCTTTCTTT CASSLDGQKMNTEAFF
many TRBJ1-5 - TRBV7-2 TGTGCCAGCCGGGACAGCAATCAGCCCCAGCATTTT CASRDSNQPQHF
many TRBJ2-1 TRBD2 TRBV7-8 TGTGCCAGCAGCCGGGGCCTAGCGGGGGCCCACAGTGAGCAGTTCTTC CASSRGLAGAHSEQFF
- TRBJ2-1 TRBD2 TRBV12-3/TRBV12-4 TGTGCCAGCACCTCCCCAGGGGATAGCGGGAGAAAGACCTACAATGAGCAGTTCTTC CASTSPGDSGRKTYNEQFF
many TRBJ2-1 - TRBV5-1 TGCGCCAGCAGCCGGGACCGTTGGACCAATGAGCAGTTCTTC CASSRDRWTNEQFF
many TRBJ2-7 - TRBV28 TGTGCCAGCACCCCCTCCGTTCCGAGCTACGAGCAGTACTTC CASTPSVPSYEQYF
many TRBJ1-2 - TRBV12-3/TRBV12-4 TGTGCCAGCAGCCGACCCGGAGGCTATGGCTACACCTTC CASSRPGGYGYTF
many TRBJ1-1 TRBD1 TRBV11-2 TGTGCCAGCAGCCCAGTCCAGGGACAGGGGGCTTTCTTT CASSPVQGQGAFF
many TRBJ1-1 TRBD1 TRBV5-1 TGCGCCAGCAGCTTGGCGAGGGGGCCCGTTGGTATCGAGGAAGCTTTCTTT CASSLARGPVGIEEAFF
few TRBJ1-4 - TRBV28 TGTGCCAGCAGTTTATGGAACAGGCCAACTAATGAAAAACTGTTTTTT CASSLWNRPTNEKLFF
- TRBJ1-1 TRBD1 TRBV30 TGTGCCTGGAGTACCCCCCCGAGCACAGGGGGAGGTACTGAAGCTTTCTTT CAWSTPPSTGGGTEAFF
many TRBJ1-5 - TRBV7-2 TGTGCCAGCAGCTCGGACGGGGGACCCCAGCATTTT CASSSDGGPQHF
many TRBJ2-7 - TRBV20-1 TGCAGTGCCACGGTGGGGAGACTAGTCGGGTCCGAGCAGTACTTC CSATVGRLVGSEQYF